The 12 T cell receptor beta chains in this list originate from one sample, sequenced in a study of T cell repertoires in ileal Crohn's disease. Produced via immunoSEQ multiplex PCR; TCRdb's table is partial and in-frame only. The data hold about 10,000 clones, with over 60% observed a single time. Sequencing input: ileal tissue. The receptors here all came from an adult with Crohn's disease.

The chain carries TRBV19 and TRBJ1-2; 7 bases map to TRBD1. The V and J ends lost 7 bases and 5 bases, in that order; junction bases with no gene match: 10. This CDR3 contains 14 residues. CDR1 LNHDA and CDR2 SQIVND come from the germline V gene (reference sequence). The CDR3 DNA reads TGTGCCAGTACGGACAGGAACCAGTTGTATGGCTACACCTTC. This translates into CASTDRNQLYGYTF.

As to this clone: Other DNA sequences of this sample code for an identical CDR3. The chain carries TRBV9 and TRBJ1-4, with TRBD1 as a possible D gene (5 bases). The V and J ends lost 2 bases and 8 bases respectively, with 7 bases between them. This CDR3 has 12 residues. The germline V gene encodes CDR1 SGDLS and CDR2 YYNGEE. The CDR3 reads CASSVSGEKLFF. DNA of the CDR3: TGTGCCAGCAGCGTGTCAGGGGAAAAACTGTTTTTT.

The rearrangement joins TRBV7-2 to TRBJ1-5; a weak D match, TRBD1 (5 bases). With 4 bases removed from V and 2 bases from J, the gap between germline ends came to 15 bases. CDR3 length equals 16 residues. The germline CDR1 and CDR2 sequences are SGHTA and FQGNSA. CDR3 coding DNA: TGTGCCAGCAGCTCGGTGGGGGGGATCGGCAATCAGCCCCAGCATTTT. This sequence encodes CASSSVGGIGNQPQHF.

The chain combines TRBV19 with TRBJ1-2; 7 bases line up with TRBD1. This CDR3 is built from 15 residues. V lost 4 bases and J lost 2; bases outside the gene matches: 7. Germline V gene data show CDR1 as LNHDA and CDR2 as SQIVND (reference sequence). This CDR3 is CASSTAGGQNYGYTF. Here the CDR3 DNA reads TGTGCCAGTAGTACGGCCGGGGGACAGAACTATGGCTACACCTTC.

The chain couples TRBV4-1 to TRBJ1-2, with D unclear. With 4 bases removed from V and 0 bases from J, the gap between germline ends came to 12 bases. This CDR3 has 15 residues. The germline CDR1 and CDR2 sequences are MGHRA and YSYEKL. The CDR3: CASSLNDGANYGYTF. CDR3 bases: TGCGCCAGCAGCCTTAATGACGGAGCTAACTATGGCTACACCTTC.

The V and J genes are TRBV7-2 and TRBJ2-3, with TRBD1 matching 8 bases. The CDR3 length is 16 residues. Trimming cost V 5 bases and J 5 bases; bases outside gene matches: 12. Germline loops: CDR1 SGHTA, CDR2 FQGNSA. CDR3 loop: CASSPWTGTGRDTQYF. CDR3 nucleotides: TGTGCCAGCAGCCCATGGACAGGGACGGGGAGAGATACGCAGTATTTT.

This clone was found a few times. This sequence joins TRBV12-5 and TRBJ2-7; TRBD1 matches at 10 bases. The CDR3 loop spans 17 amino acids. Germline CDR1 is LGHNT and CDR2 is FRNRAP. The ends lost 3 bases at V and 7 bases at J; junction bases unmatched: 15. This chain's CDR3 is CASGLARGGDRGWEQYF. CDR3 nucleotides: TGTGCTAGTGGTTTAGCCCGCGGTGGGGACAGGGGATGGGAGCAGTACTTC.

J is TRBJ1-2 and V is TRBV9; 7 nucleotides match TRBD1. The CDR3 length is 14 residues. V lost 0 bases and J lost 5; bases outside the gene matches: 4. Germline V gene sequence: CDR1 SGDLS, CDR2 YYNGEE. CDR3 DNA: TGTGCCAGCAGCGTAGCGGGACAGCCTTATGGCTACACCTTC. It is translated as CASSVAGQPYGYTF.

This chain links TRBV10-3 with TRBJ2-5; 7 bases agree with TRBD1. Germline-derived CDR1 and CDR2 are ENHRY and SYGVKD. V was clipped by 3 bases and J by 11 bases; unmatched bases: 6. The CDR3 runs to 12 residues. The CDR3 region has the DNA TGTGCCATCAGTGAAGCCCAGGACAGGCAGTACTTC. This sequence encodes CAISEAQDRQYF.

The CDR3 is CASSSSGGSNEKLFF. As DNA, the CDR3 is TGCGCCAGCAGCTCCTCAGGGGGCTCCAATGAAAAACTGTTTTTT. This chain connects TRBV5-1 to TRBJ1-4; 8 bases agree with TRBD1. CDR3 length: 15 residues. J lost 5 bases, V lost 3 bases, and 6 bases had no gene match. Germline-derived CDR1 and CDR2 are SGHRS and YFSETQ.

This CDR3 reads CAWTGGRLEPQHF. The DNA for the CDR3 is TGTGCCTGGACCGGCGGGAGATTGGAGCCCCAGCATTTT. The genes are TRBV30 and TRBJ1-5; no reliable D call. CDR1 is GTSNPN and CDR2 is SVGIG in the germline V gene (reference sequence). Trimming stripped 4 bases from V and 8 bases from J, with 15 bases between. This CDR3 spans 13 amino acids.

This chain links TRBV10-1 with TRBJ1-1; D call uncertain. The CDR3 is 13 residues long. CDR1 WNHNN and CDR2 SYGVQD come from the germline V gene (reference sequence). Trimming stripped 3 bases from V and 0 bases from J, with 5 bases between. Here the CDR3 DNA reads TGCGCCAGCAGTGATTCCATGAACACTGAAGCTTTCTTT. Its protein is CASSDSMNTEAFF.